One and the same sample provided the 7 T cell receptor beta chains below, sequenced in a study of control samples from healthy donors and cancer patients (dated by TCRdb to about 2020). Library preparation was by the immunoSEQ multiplex PCR assay. What TCRdb holds here is the immuneACCESS table cut down to in-frame rearrangements. Part of the clones is not present; checked against another copy, under half of the missing clones reflect an unresolved V gene, and the others are unexplained. This sample holds approximately 100,000 clones; around 88% were observed only once. 15% to 20% of the sample goes to the ten largest clones. Sequences were obtained from blood. These receptors all come from a woman aged 45-65 years in good health.

The chain recombines TRBV6-5 with TRBJ2-7; possibly TRBD1 for D (6 bases). Germline V gives CDR1 MNHEY, CDR2 SVGAGI. V lost 6 bases to trimming and J lost 1 base, with 13 bases between them. The CDR3 consists of 14 residues. The CDR3 sequence: CASSRSTGSYEQYF. For the CDR3, the DNA is TGTGCCAGCAGCCGATCGACAGGTTCCTACGAGCAGTACTTC.

CDR3 sequence reads: CASSWGGNTEAFF. The DNA for the CDR3 is TGTGCCAGCAGTTGGGGGGGCAACACTGAAGCTTTCTTT. The J gene is TRBJ1-1, the V gene TRBV12-3 or TRBV12-4, with D tentatively TRBD1 (6 bases). Trimming took off 4 bases at V and 2 bases at J, with 8 bases between the two ends. The CDR3 is 13 amino acids.

The J gene is TRBJ1-6, the V gene TRBV6-5; the D is unclear. V was cut by 0 bases and J by 10 bases, with 13 bases left in between. The germline V gene encodes CDR1 MNHEY and CDR2 SVGAGI. This CDR3 is built from 15 residues. The CDR3 protein is CASSYSVGLGSPLHF. In DNA, the CDR3 is TGTGCCAGCAGTTACTCTGTGGGGTTGGGGTCACCCCTCCACTTT.

The count of this clone is one. The V gene is TRBV20-1, the J gene TRBJ2-5; D is undetermined. The CDR3 is 11 residues long. Germline loops: CDR1 DFQATT, CDR2 SNEGSKA (reference sequence). V lost 1 base to trimming and J lost 5 bases, with 5 bases between them. CDR3 amino acids: CSARAPETQYF. The CDR3 DNA is TGCAGTGCTAGAGCGCCGGAGACCCAGTACTTC.

The chain carries TRBV28 and TRBJ1-4, with D possibly TRBD1 on 6 matching bases. The germline V gene has CDR1 MDHEN and CDR2 SYDVKM. CDR3 length equals 13 residues. V was cut by 8 bases and J by 8 bases, with 15 bases left in between. The CDR3 nucleotides are TGTGCCAGCCGGACGGGGGCAGGGGAAAAACTGTTTTTT. Protein sequence: CASRTGAGEKLFF.

The genes are TRBV7-3 and TRBJ1-2; possibly TRBD1 for D (5 bases). The CDR3 length is 13 residues. The V end lost 0 bases, the J end lost 7 bases, and 9 bases lay between the germline ends. Germline values: CDR1 SGHTA, CDR2 FQGTGA. The CDR3 here is CASSLTNGGGYTF. The CDR3 DNA follows: TGTGCCAGCAGCTTAACGAACGGGGGTGGCTACACCTTC.

V gene TRBV30 combines with J gene TRBJ1-1; 8 bases align to TRBD1. V lost 5 bases and J lost 4; bases outside the gene matches: 3. The germline CDR1 and CDR2 sequences are GTSNPN and SVGIG (reference sequence). The CDR3 has 12 residues. This CDR3 reads CAWGTGGTEAFF. The DNA for the CDR3 is TGTGCCTGGGGGACAGGCGGCACTGAAGCTTTCTTT.